The 30 T cell receptor beta chains below come from one sample, sequenced in a study of cytomegalovirus exposure and HLA in healthy donors. The study ran its PCR with 60 Vbeta and 13 Jbeta primers. Sequencing was performed with immunoSEQ multiplex PCR; in TCRdb, only in-frame clones are kept and a portion is missing. The sample lists around 200,000 clones; about three quarters were seen once. What was sequenced was PBMCs. The receptors were sampled from a female donor in good health and CMV-seronegative.

J is TRBJ2-7 and V is TRBV5-4; TRBD2 matches 9 bases. The germline CDR1 and CDR2 sequences are SGHNT and YYREEE (reference sequence). CDR3 length: 16 amino acids. Trimming took 3 bases from V and 7 from J; bases not matched to a gene: 14. The CDR3 DNA is TGTGCCAGCAGCTCGGAAGGCGGGAGGGGATCTGGAGAGCAGTACTTC. This sequence encodes CASSSEGGRGSGEQYF. The variable domain in full, completed from reference TRBV5-4 and TRBJ2-7, reads ETGVTQSPTHLIKTRGQQVTLRCSSQSGHNTVSWYQQALGQGPQFIFQYYREEENGRGNFPPRFSGLQFPNYSSELNVNALELDDSALYLCASSSEGGRGSGEQYFGPGTRLTVT.

This sequence joins TRBV9 and TRBJ2-3; 7 nucleotides agree with TRBD1. From germline, CDR1 is SGDLS and CDR2 YYNGEE. The CDR3 consists of 17 residues. V dropped 3 bases and J dropped 0; count of bases not matched to a gene: 10. The CDR3 sequence: CASSDNRLRGSTDTQYF. DNA of the CDR3: TGTGCCAGCAGCGATAACCGTCTCAGGGGGAGCACAGATACGCAGTATTTT.

The chain uses TRBV7-3 and TRBJ2-2, with TRBD1 matching 10 bases. Germline V gene lookup returns CDR1 SGHTA and CDR2 FQGTGA. The CDR3 loop spans 15 amino acids. Germline trimming cut 3 bases from V and 3 bases from J; bases unmatched to any gene: 1. In DNA, the CDR3 is TGTGCCAGCAGCTTCGGGACAGGGGACACCGGGGAGCTGTTTTTT. Translated, it gives CASSFGTGDTGELFF.

This chain connects TRBV28 to TRBJ1-5; the match to TRBD1 covers 11 bases. J was trimmed by 2 bases and V by 6 bases; bases with no gene match: 9. This CDR3 region has 17 residues. Per the germline V gene, CDR1 is MDHEN and CDR2 is SYDVKM. The CDR3 protein is CASSRGQGAVGNQPQHF. CDR3 nucleotide sequence: TGTGCCAGCAGCCGCGGACAGGGGGCGGTTGGCAATCAGCCCCAGCATTTT.

The V gene is TRBV7-6, the J gene TRBJ1-5; unclear D gene. Germline assignment: CDR1 SGHVS and CDR2 FNYEAQ. V lost 1 base and J 1 base, leaving 14 bases between the germline ends. The CDR3 runs to 17 residues. The CDR3 DNA reads TGTGCCAGCAGCTTAGACCCAGGAGGGTTGAGCAATCAGCCCCAGCATTTT. Amino acids: CASSLDPGGLSNQPQHF.

V gene TRBV4-3 combines with J gene TRBJ1-5, with D maybe TRBD1 (5 bases). The V gene lost 0 bases and the J gene lost 2 bases, with 26 bases spanning the gap. The CDR3 length is 21 residues. CDR1 is LGHNA, CDR2 YSLEER, per germline. CDR3 bases: TGCGCCAGCAGCCAAGATGGGCCCCGGGGGGAGGCGGAAGGAGGCAATCAGCCCCAGCATTTT. This translates into CASSQDGPRGEAEGGNQPQHF.

DNA for the CDR3: TGTGCCAGCAGCTTAGATGGACAGGGACCCCAAGAGACCCAGTACTTC. Encoded protein: CASSLDGQGPQETQYF. The chain employs TRBV11-2 and TRBJ2-5, with 8 nucleotides matching TRBD1. This CDR3 spans 16 amino acids. Per the germline V gene, CDR1 is SGHAT and CDR2 is FQNNGV. J lost 1 base, V lost 0 bases, and 4 bases had no gene match.

V is TRBV7-2 and J is TRBJ1-6; no firm D call. The CDR3 runs 17 residues. Germline V gives CDR1 SGHTA, CDR2 FQGNSA. Trimming pared 4 bases from V and 0 bases from J, leaving 13 bases between. CDR3 nucleotide sequence: TGTGCCAGCAGCTCCCCCGGCCGGAGCTCCTATAATTCACCCCTCCACTTT. The encoded protein is CASSSPGRSSYNSPLHF.

This clone has more than one count but fewer than ten. V usage is TRBV5-4 and J usage is TRBJ1-1; 9 bases are shared with TRBD1. The CDR3 contains 14 residues. The V gene end was trimmed by 5 bases and the J gene end by 1 base; junction bases not matched to a gene: 3. Germline V lookup: CDR1 SGHNT, CDR2 YYREEE (reference sequence). The CDR3 reads CASRGTGWNTEAFF. The CDR3 coding sequence is TGTGCCAGCAGGGGGACAGGGTGGAACACTGAAGCTTTCTTT. The full variable domain, rest sourced from reference TRBV5-4 and TRBJ1-1, is ETGVTQSPTHLIKTRGQQVTLRCSSQSGHNTVSWYQQALGQGPQFIFQYYREEENGRGNFPPRFSGLQFPNYSSELNVNALELDDSALYLCASRGTGWNTEAFFGQGTRLTVV.

This chain links TRBV27 with TRBJ1-2; D gene ambiguous. Germline CDR1 is MNHEY and CDR2 is SMNVEV (reference sequence). There are 13 residues in the CDR3. Trimming cost V 6 bases and J 6 bases, with 14 bases left between them. The CDR3 loop reads CASSPRRRDGYTF. CDR3 DNA sequence: TGTGCCAGCAGCCCGAGGCGGCGGGATGGCTACACCTTC.

This sequence joins TRBV5-4 and TRBJ2-7, with TRBD1 matching 11 bases. Per the germline V gene, CDR1 is SGHNT and CDR2 is YYREEE (reference sequence). The CDR3 totals 15 residues. V trimming: 3 bases; J trimming: 1 base; junction bases outside the gene matches: 3. The CDR3 DNA reads as TGTGCCAGCAGCTCGGACAGGGGGCTTTCCTACGAGCAGTACTTC. This translates into CASSSDRGLSYEQYF.

This clone has a handful of counts. The chain joins TRBV28 to TRBJ1-6; TRBD1 matches at 9 bases. V shed 6 bases and J 8 bases; nucleotides not matched to a gene: 2. CDR1 and CDR2 from the germline V gene are MDHEN and SYDVKM. The CDR3 extends over 13 amino acids. The CDR3 DNA follows: TGTGCCAGCAGGGGACAGGGCGATTCACCCCTCCACTTT. Protein product: CASRGQGDSPLHF.

This chain joins TRBV18 and TRBJ2-7, with 9 bases identical to TRBD1. CDR1 KGHSH and CDR2 LQKENI come from the germline V gene. J was trimmed by 5 bases and V by 0 bases; bases with no gene match: 8. The CDR3 is 16 amino acids. CDR3 region: CASSPPTGTGSHEQYF. In DNA form, the CDR3 reads TGTGCCAGCTCACCACCAACAGGGACAGGGAGCCACGAGCAGTACTTC.

This rearrangement joins TRBV9 to TRBJ2-1; TRBD2 matches 8 bases. CDR1 and CDR2 (germline): SGDLS, YYNGEE. V shed 4 bases and J 0 bases; nucleotides not matched to a gene: 6. The CDR3 length is 16 residues. The CDR3: CASSLVAGSSYNEQFF. CDR3 coding DNA: TGTGCCAGCAGCTTAGTAGCGGGGAGCTCCTACAATGAGCAGTTCTTC.

The genes are TRBV5-8 and TRBJ1-5; no clear D. The V gene lost 1 base and the J gene lost 7 bases, with 6 bases spanning the gap. The CDR3 contains 12 residues. Germline CDR1 is SGHTS and CDR2 is YDEGEE. Written as DNA, the CDR3 is TGTGCCAGCAGCTTGCTAGAGCAGCCCCAGCATTTT. It yields the protein CASSLLEQPQHF.

The chain is built from TRBV28 and TRBJ2-7; 10 bases agree with TRBD2. The CDR3 is 15 amino acids. CDR1 MDHEN and CDR2 SYDVKM come from the germline V gene. V lost 6 bases to trimming and J lost 6 bases; unmatched junction nucleotides: 11. CDR3 nucleotide sequence: TGTGCCAGCAGCCGTCCGGGACTAGCGCCTTTCGAGCAGTACTTC. It is translated as CASSRPGLAPFEQYF.

This clone has only a few counts. V gene TRBV9 combines with J gene TRBJ1-2; 9 nucleotides agree with TRBD1. The CDR3 loop spans 17 amino acids. V lost 3 bases, J lost 6 bases, and 15 bases stayed unmatched. From germline, CDR1 is SGDLS and CDR2 YYNGEE. The DNA of the CDR3 is TGTGCCAGCAGCGCCCCAGTCGTGGGACAGGGATTTAATGGCTACACCTTC. This sequence encodes CASSAPVVGQGFNGYTF.

V is TRBV5-4 and J is TRBJ2-5, with unresolved D. Germline V gene data show CDR1 as SGHNT and CDR2 as YYREEE (reference sequence). CDR3 length equals 13 residues. The V end lost 1 base, the J end lost 5 bases, and 9 bases lay between the germline ends. The CDR3 sequence is CASSLWAAETQYF. The DNA of the CDR3 is TGTGCCAGCAGCTTGTGGGCCGCGGAGACCCAGTACTTC.

This chain uses TRBV30 with TRBJ2-3; TRBD1 agrees at 8 bases. This CDR3 contains 15 residues. Trimming cost V 0 bases and J 3 bases; bases outside gene matches: 5. Germline V gene lookup returns CDR1 GTSNPN and CDR2 SVGIG (reference sequence). The CDR3 protein is CAWSVGTGATDTQYF. CDR3 DNA: TGTGCCTGGAGTGTAGGGACAGGAGCGACAGATACGCAGTATTTT. The whole variable domain, filled in from reference TRBV30 and TRBJ2-3, reads SQTIHQWPATLVQPVGSPLSLECTVEGTSNPNLYWYRQAAGRGLQLLFYSVGIGQISSEVPQNLSASRPQDRQFILSSKKLLLSDSGFYLCAWSVGTGATDTQYFGPGTRLTVL.

This sequence joins TRBV7-2 and TRBJ1-6; the D gene is possibly TRBD1 (6 bases). The V gene lost 4 bases and the J gene lost 6 bases, with 22 bases spanning the gap. This CDR3 is built from 18 residues. Germline CDR1 SGHTA, CDR2 FQGNSA. The CDR3 region is CASSSPDPWGRFNSPLHF. The CDR3 DNA reads TGTGCCAGCAGCTCCCCGGACCCATGGGGGCGTTTTAATTCACCCCTCCACTTT. The full variable domain, with the rest looked up from reference TRBV7-2 and TRBJ1-6, is GAGVSQSPSNKVTEKGKDVELRCDPISGHTALYWYRQSLGQGLEFLIYFQGNSAPDKSGLPSDRFSAERTGGSVSTLTIQRTQQEDSAVYLCASSSPDPWGRFNSPLHFGNGTRLTVT.

This chain uses TRBV18 with TRBJ1-4; 10 bases are a match to TRBD1. CDR1 and CDR2 from the germline V gene are KGHSH and LQKENI. The length of the CDR3 is 14 residues. V shed 4 bases and J 8 bases; nucleotides not matched to a gene: 4. The CDR3 loop is CASSRQGAGEKLFF. CDR3 nucleotides: TGTGCCAGCTCACGACAGGGGGCAGGAGAAAAACTGTTTTTT.

CDR3 nucleotide sequence: TGTGCCAGCAGTGCTTTAACTAGCGGGAGCTTCTTTGGGGGGTACGAGCAGTACTTC. Its protein is CASSALTSGSFFGGYEQYF. This rearrangement joins TRBV27 to TRBJ2-7; the match to TRBD2 covers 11 bases. Germline CDR1 MNHEY, CDR2 SMNVEV (reference sequence). V was clipped by 5 bases and J by 4 bases; unmatched bases: 19. The CDR3 extends over 19 amino acids.

V gene TRBV13 combines with J gene TRBJ1-1; D not resolved. CDR3 size: 14 residues. Trimming took 2 bases from V and 1 from J, leaving 8 bases between them. Germline assignment: CDR1 PRHDT and CDR2 FYEKMQ (reference sequence). The CDR3 coding sequence is TGTGCCAGCAGCTTAAGTTCAGGGAACACTGAAGCTTTCTTT. Translated, it gives CASSLSSGNTEAFF.

This chain uses TRBV11-3 with TRBJ2-5; D perhaps matches TRBD2 (6 bases). Trimming shortened V by 5 bases and J by 1 base, and 17 bases separated the two germline ends. This CDR3 contains 16 residues. Germline CDR1 SGHNT, CDR2 YENEEA. CDR3 residues: CASSPGLGDGQETQYF. The CDR3 coding sequence is TGTGCCAGCAGCCCGGGACTCGGGGACGGCCAAGAGACCCAGTACTTC.

As DNA, the CDR3 is TGTGCCAGCAGCTTTCGGGTGCGGCGGGGCTACTACAATGAGCAGTTCTTC. Its translation: CASSFRVRRGYYNEQFF. The V gene is TRBV12-1, the J gene TRBJ2-1; whether TRBD2, the table's D call, matches the DNA was not checked. TRBV12-1 is a documented pseudogene. CDR3 length equals 17 residues.

Regarding this clone: The germline gene is not matched at one end of the junction; a read error may be the cause. The chain couples TRBV28 to TRBJ2-7, with a possible D match to TRBD2 (5 bases). This CDR3 spans 15 amino acids. Germline CDR1 reads MDHEN; CDR2 reads SYDVKM. The CDR3: CASRSTREILYAQYF. CDR3 DNA: TGTGCCAGCAGATCAACACGGGAAATCCTTTACGCGCAGTACTTC.

The chain recombines TRBV6-1 with TRBJ2-7; 8 bases line up with TRBD1. From germline, CDR1 is MNHNS and CDR2 SASEGT. The V gene end was trimmed by 3 bases and the J gene end by 3 bases; junction bases not matched to a gene: 4. The CDR3 runs to 14 residues. The CDR3 region is CASSDPGQVYEQYF. The CDR3 nucleotides are TGTGCCAGCAGTGATCCGGGACAGGTCTACGAGCAGTACTTC.

This clone occurred once. The genes are TRBV7-3 and TRBJ2-2; 9 positions agree with TRBD1. The V segment lost 5 bases and the J segment 6 bases; nucleotides outside the gene matches: 16. Germline CDR1 is SGHTA and CDR2 is FQGTGA. The CDR3 covers 18 residues. The CDR3 region is CASSARLGGTGSPGELFF. The CDR3 bases are TGTGCCAGCAGCGCCCGGTTGGGGGGGACAGGGTCACCCGGGGAGCTGTTTTTT. The full variable domain, its missing parts supplied by reference TRBV7-3 and TRBJ2-2, is GAGVSQTPSNKVTEKGKYVELRCDPISGHTALYWYRQSLGQGPEFLIYFQGTGAADDSGLPNDRFFAVRPEGSVSTLKIQRTERGDSAVYLCASSARLGGTGSPGELFFGEGSRLTVL.

The chain employs TRBV29-1 and TRBJ2-1; the D gene is possibly TRBD2 (6 bases). The germline V gene has CDR1 SQVTM and CDR2 ANQGSEA. The V end was cut by 3 bases, the J end by 2 bases, with 8 bases between. This CDR3 is built from 13 residues. The CDR3 loop reads CSVDGGTYNEQFF. CDR3 DNA: TGCAGCGTTGACGGGGGTACCTACAATGAGCAGTTCTTC.

The V gene is TRBV7-3, the J gene TRBJ2-3, with 14 nucleotides matching TRBD2. Trimming at V came to 5 bases and at J to 5 bases, leaving 6 bases not matched to a gene. From germline, CDR1 is SGHTA and CDR2 FQGTGA. This CDR3 has 16 residues. In DNA form, the CDR3 reads TGTGCCAGCAGCACCGGACTAGCGGGGGGCGGAGATACGCAGTATTTT. Translated: CASSTGLAGGGDTQYF.